This T cell receptor beta chain originates from a study of shared clonotypes between healthy human individuals. Assay used: immunoSEQ multiplex PCR; TCRdb lists only in-frame clones, some missing. This repertoire shows more than 1,200,000 clones, 97% to 99% found once; its top ten account for around 0.38%. V was cut by 7 bases and J by 0 bases, with 10 bases left in between. This CDR3 comprises 14 residues. Germline CDR1 and CDR2: MNHEY and SVGAGI. The chain couples TRBV6-5 to TRBJ1-3, with D unclear. The specimen was naive CD4+ T cells sorted from blood. Subset: CD45RA+ positively selected. This receptor was identified in a man under 40 in good health. The CDR3 DNA follows: TGTGCCAGCACTACTCTGTCCTCTGGAAACACCATATATTTT. The encoded protein is CASTTLSSGNTIYF.